This section outlines one T cell receptor (beta chain) sequence together with its context. What it binds is unknown. This sample was taken from a study of cytomegalovirus exposure and HLA in healthy donors. Germline V CDR1 and CDR2: GTSNPN, SVGIG (reference sequence). This CDR3 has 12 amino acids. Trimming removed 0 bases from V and 4 bases from J, with 4 bases in between. Study conclusions and caveats: The study found most TCR sequences rare, yet found some public TCRs in many donors.

The protocol was immunoSEQ multiplex PCR, while the TCRdb copy is restricted to in-frame clones and leaves out a portion. The table lists 150,000 to 200,000 clones, more than 75% of them singletons, with about 7.7% in the top ten. The sample comprised PBMCs. This TCR came from a man aged 25 to 45 in good health and CMV-seropositive. The J gene is TRBJ1-3, the V gene TRBV30; no clear D gene. CDR3: CAWSVQGNTIYF. Here the CDR3 DNA reads TGTGCCTGGAGTGTACAAGGAAACACCATATATTTT.